This T cell receptor (beta chain) was recorded in a study of control samples from healthy donors and cancer patients. The V gene's germline CDR1 is MNHEY and CDR2 SVGAGI. The V end lost 2 bases, the J end lost 0 bases, and 1 base lay between the germline ends. The CDR3 sequence is 13 residues long. The data were produced by immunoSEQ multiplex PCR, yet TCRdb's version contains in-frame clones alone and is incomplete. The table lists about 150,000 clones, more than 90% of them singletons. The clonotype was recovered from a man under 40 in good health. The sample taken for sequencing was blood. The V and J genes are TRBV6-5 and TRBJ2-2; D is ambiguous. CDR3 nucleotide sequence: TGTGCCAGCAGTTACCCGAACACCGGGGAGCTGTTTTTT. Translation gives CASSYPNTGELFF.